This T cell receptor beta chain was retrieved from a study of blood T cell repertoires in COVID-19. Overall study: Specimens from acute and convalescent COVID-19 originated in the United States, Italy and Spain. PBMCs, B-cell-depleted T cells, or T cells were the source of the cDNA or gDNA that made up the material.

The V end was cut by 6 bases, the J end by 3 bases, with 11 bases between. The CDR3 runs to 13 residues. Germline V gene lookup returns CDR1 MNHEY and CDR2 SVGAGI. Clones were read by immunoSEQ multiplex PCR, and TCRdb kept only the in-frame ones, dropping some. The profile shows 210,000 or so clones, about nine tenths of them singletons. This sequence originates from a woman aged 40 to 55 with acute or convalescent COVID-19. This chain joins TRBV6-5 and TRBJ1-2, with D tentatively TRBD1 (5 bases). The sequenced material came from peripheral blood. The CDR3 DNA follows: TGTGCCAGCAGACGGGGGGAAGACTATGGCTACACCTTC. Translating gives CASRRGEDYGYTF.